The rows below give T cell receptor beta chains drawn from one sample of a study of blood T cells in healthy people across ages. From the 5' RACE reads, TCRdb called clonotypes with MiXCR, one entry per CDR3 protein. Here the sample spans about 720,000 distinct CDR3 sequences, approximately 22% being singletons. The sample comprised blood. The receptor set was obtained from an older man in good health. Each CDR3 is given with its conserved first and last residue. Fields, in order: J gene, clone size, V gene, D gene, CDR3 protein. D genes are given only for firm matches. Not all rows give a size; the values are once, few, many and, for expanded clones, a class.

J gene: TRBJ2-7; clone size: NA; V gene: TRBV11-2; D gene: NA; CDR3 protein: CASSEEGTIMANSYEQYF
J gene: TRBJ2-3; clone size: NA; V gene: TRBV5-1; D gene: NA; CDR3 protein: CASSPSRGTTDTQYF
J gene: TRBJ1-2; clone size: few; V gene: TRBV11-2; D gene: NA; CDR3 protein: CASSAGGGYGYTF
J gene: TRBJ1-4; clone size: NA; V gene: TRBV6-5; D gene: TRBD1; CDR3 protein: CASSYDQRGHEKLFF
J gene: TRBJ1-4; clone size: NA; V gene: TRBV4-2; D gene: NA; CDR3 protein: CASSLRPDSRATNEKLFF
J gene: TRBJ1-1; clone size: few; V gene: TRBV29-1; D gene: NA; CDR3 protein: CRLGDPVSFF
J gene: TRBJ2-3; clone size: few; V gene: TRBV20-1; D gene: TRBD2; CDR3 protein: CSARDPRAGGPDTQYF
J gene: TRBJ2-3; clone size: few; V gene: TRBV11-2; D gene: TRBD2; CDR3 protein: CASSSDGGGTDTQYF
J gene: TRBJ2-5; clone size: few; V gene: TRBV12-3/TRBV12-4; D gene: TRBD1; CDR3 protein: CASSLGTGTETQYF
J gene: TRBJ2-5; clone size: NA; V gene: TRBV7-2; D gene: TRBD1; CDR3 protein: CATTLSGTADPQYF
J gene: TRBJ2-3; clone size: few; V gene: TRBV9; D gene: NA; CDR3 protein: CASSASPKSTDTQYF
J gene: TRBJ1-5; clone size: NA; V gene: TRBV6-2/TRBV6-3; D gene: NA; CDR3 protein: CASKSGPNQPQHF
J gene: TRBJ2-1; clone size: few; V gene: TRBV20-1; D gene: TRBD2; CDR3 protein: CSARDLYSGKAYSEQFF
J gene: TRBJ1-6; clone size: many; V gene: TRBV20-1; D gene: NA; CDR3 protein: CSARDKIFNSPLHF
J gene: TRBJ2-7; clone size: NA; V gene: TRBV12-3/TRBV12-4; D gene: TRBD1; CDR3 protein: CASTNRGAYEQYF
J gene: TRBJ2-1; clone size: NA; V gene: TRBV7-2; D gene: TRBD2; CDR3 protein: CASSLGRAGGVTYDEQFF
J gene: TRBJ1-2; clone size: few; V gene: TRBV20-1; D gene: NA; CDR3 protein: CSADGGTSYGYTF
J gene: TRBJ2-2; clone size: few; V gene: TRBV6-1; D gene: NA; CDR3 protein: CASTRDEGNTGELFF
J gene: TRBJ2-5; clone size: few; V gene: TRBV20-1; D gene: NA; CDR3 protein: CSALVLGETQYF
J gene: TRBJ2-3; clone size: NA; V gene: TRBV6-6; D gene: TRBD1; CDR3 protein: CASSYSTGAGDTQYF